This T cell receptor beta chain stems from a study of T cell clonality in common variable immunodeficiency. Study-level findings and limits: TCRbeta clonality was increased in CVID versus healthy controls.

Each donor provided roughly 5 to 8 ml of heparinized whole blood. In this sample, this clone turned up many times. Its cognate antigen is unknown. The CDR3 end lies 3 residues beyond the end of the read and is filled in from the germline J gene. V lost 0 bases and J lost 4, with 13 bases in between. The CDR3 covers 15 residues. Looked up from germline, CDR1 is MNHEY and CDR2 is SVGEGT. Here immunoSEQ multiplex PCR was the method, and the copy in TCRdb shows in-frame clones only, minus some. The sample includes tens of thousands of clones, none of them occurring once. The sequence was obtained from a person aged 18 to 75 in good health. This chain links TRBV6-2 or TRBV6-3 with TRBJ2-7, with D perhaps TRBD2 (5 bases). The sequenced sample was peripheral blood mononuclear cells. CDR3 bases read: TGTGCCAGCAGTTACTCGACGGGGTCTCCATACGAG. It encodes CASSYSTGSPYE. The full CDR3 is CASSYSTGSPYEQYF.